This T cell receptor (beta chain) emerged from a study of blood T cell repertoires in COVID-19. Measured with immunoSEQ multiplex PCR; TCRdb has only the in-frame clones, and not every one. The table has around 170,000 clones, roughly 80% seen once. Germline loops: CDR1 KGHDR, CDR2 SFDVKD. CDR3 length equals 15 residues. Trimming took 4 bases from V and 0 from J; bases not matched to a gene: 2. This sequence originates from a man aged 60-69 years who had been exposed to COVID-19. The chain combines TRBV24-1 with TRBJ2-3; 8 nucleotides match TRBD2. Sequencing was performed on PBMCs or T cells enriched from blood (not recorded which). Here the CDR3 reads CATSDPGGSTDTQYF. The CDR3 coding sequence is TGTGCCACCAGTGACCCGGGAGGGAGCACAGATACGCAGTATTTT.